This T cell receptor (beta chain) came from a study of blood T cell repertoires in COVID-19. Study at large: Sites in the United States, Italy and Spain provided acute and convalescent COVID-19 samples. PBMCs, B-cell-depleted T cells, or T cells were the source of the cDNA or gDNA that made up the material.

Authors' processing steps: Cell counts per sample came from amplifying reference gene primers. Assay used: immunoSEQ multiplex PCR; TCRdb lists only in-frame clones, some missing. The V and J calls and clone size are taken from that table; D and trimming were inferred from the DNA. The table includes 150,000 or so clones, 88% detected once. This sequence was found in a man aged 60-69 years with acute or convalescent COVID-19. The specimen was peripheral blood.

The DNA of the CDR3 is TGTGCCAGCAGCTCTCAAGGACAGCCGAACACTGAAGCTTTCTTT. Translation: CASSSQGQPNTEAFF. V usage is TRBV7-9 and J usage is TRBJ1-1, with D possibly being TRBD1 (6 bases). There are 15 residues in the CDR3. Germline V gene lookup returns CDR1 SEHNR and CDR2 FQNEAQ (reference sequence). The germline V and J ends were trimmed by 4 bases and 1 base, with 13 bases remaining between them.